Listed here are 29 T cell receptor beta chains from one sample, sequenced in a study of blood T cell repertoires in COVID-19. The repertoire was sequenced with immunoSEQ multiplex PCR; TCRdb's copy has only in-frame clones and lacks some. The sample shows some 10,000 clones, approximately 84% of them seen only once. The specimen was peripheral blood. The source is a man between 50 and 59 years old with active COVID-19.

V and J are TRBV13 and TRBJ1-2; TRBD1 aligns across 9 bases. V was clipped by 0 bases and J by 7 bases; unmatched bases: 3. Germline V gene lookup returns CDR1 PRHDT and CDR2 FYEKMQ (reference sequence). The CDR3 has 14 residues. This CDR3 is CASSLGQGATGYTF. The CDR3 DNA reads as TGTGCCAGCAGCTTAGGACAGGGGGCCACTGGCTACACCTTC.

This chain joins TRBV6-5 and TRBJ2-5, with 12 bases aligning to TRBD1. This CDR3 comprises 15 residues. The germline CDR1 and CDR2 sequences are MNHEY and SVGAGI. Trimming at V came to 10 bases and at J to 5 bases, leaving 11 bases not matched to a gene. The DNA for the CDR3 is TGTGCCATCCACCCCGGGACAGGGGGCTATGAGACCCAGTACTTC. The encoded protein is CAIHPGTGGYETQYF.

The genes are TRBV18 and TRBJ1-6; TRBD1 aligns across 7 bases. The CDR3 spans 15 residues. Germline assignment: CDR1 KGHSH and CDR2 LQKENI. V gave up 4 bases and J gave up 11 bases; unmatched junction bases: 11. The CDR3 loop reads CASSLTGADRTPLHF. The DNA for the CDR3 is TGTGCCAGCTCACTAACAGGGGCAGATAGGACACCCCTCCACTTT. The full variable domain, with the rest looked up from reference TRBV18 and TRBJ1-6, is NAGVMQNPRHLVRRRGQEARLRCSPMKGHSHVYWYRQLPEEGLKFMVYLQKENIIDESGMPKERFSAEFPKEGPSILRIQQVVRGDSAAYFCASSLTGADRTPLHFGNGTRLTVT.

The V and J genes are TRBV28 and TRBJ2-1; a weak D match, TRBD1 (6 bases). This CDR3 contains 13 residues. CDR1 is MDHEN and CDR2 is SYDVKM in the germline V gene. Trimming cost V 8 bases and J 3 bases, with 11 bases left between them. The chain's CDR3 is CASSGQNYNEQFF. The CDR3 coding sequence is TGTGCCAGCTCGGGACAAAACTACAATGAGCAGTTCTTC.

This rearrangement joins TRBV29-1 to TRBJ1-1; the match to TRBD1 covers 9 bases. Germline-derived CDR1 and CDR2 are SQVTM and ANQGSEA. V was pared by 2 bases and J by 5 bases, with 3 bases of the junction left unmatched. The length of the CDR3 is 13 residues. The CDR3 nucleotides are TGCAGCGTTGAACGAGGGACAGGGACTGAAGCTTTCTTT. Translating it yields CSVERGTGTEAFF.

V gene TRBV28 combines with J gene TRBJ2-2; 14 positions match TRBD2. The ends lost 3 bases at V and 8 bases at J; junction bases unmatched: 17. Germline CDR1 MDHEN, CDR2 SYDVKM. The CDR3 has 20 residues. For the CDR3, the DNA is TGTGCCAGCAGTTTCCCTTCTCTCGAGGGACTAGCGGGAGCAAAGGGGGAGCTGTTTTTT. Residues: CASSFPSLEGLAGAKGELFF.

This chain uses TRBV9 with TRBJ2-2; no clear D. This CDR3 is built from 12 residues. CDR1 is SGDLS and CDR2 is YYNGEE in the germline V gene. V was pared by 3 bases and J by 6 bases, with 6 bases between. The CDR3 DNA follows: TGTGCCAGCAGCGCGGGTCCCGGGGAGCTGTTTTTT. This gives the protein CASSAGPGELFF.

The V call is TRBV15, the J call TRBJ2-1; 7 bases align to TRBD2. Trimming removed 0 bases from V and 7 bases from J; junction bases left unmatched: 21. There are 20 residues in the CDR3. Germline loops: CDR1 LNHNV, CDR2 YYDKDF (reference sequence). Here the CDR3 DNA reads TGTGCCACCAGCAGAGATCCCCGCCACGAATCGGCGGGAGTAGGGAATGAGCAGTTCTTC. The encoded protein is CATSRDPRHESAGVGNEQFF. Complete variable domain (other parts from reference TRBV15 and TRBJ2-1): DAMVIQNPRYQVTQFGKPVTLSCSQTLNHNVMYWYQQKSSQAPKLLFHYYDKDFNNEADTPDNFQSRRPNTSFCFLDIRSPGLGDTAMYLCATSRDPRHESAGVGNEQFFGPGTRLTVL.

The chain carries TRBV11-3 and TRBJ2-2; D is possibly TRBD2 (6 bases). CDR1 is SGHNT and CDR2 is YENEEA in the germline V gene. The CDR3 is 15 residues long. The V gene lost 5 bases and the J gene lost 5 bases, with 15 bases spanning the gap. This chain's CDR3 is CASSPSGVSTGELFF. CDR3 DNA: TGTGCCAGCAGCCCATCGGGAGTTAGTACCGGGGAGCTGTTTTTT. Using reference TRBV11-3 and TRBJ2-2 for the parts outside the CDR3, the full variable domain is EAGVVQSPRYKIIEKKQPVAFWCNPISGHNTLYWYLQNLGQGPELLIRYENEEAVDDSQLPKDRFSAERLKGVDSTLKIQPAELGDSAVYLCASSPSGVSTGELFFGEGSRLTVL.

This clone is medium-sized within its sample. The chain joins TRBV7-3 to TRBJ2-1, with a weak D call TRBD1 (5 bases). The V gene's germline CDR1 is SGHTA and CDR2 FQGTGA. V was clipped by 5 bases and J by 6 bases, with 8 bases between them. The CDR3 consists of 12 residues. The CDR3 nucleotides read TGTGCCAGCAGCCTAGACAGCAATGAGCAGTTCTTC. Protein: CASSLDSNEQFF. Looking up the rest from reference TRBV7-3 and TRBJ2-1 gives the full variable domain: GAGVSQTPSNKVTEKGKYVELRCDPISGHTALYWYRQSLGQGPEFLIYFQGTGAADDSGLPNDRFFAVRPEGSVSTLKIQRTERGDSAVYLCASSLDSNEQFFGPGTRLTVL.

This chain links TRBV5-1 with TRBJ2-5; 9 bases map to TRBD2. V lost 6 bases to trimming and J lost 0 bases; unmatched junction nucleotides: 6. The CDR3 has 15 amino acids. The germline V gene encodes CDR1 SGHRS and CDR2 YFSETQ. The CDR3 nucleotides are TGCGCCAGCATGCCTAGCGGGGTGTACCAAGAGACCCAGTACTTC. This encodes CASMPSGVYQETQYF.

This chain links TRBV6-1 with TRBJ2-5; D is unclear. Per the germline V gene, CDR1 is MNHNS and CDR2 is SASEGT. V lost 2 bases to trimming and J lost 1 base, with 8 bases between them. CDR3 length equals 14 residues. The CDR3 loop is CASSEFGPQETQYF. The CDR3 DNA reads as TGTGCCAGCAGTGAATTTGGGCCCCAAGAGACCCAGTACTTC.

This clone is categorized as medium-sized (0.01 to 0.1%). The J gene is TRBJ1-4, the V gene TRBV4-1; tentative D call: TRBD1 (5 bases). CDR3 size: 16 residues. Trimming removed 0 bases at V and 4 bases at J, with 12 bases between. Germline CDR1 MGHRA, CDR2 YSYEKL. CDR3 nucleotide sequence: TGCGCCAGCAGCCAAGATTTCGCAGGGTTTAATGAAAAACTGTTTTTT. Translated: CASSQDFAGFNEKLFF.

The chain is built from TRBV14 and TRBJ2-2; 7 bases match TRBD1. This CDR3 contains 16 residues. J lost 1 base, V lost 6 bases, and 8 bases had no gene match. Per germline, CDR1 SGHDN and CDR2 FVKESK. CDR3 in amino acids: CASSEWRQGNTGELFF. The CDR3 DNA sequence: TGTGCCAGCAGTGAATGGAGACAGGGGAACACCGGGGAGCTGTTTTTT. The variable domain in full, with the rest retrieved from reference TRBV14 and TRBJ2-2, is EAGVTQFPSHSVIEKGQTVTLRCDPISGHDNLYWYRRVMGKEIKFLLHFVKESKQDESGMPNNRFLAERTGGTYSTLKVQPAELEDSGVYFCASSEWRQGNTGELFFGEGSRLTVL.

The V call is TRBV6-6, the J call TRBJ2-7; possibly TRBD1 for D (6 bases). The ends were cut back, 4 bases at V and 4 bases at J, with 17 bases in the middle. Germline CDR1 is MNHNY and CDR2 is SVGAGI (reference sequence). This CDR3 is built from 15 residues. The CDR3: CASSSDSEIRYEQYF. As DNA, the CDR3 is TGTGCCAGCAGTTCGGACAGCGAAATTCGGTACGAGCAGTACTTC.

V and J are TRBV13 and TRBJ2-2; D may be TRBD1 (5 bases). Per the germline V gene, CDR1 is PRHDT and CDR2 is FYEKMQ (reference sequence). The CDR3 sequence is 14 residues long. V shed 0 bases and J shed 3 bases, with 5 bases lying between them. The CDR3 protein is CASSLGGDTGELFF. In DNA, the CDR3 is TGTGCCAGCAGCTTAGGAGGGGACACCGGGGAGCTGTTTTTT.

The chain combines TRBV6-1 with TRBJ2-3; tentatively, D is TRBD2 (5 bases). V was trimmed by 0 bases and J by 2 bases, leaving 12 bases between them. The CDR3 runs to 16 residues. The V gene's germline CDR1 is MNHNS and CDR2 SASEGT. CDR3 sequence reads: CASSEARVSDTDTQYF. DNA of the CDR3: TGTGCCAGCAGTGAAGCGCGGGTTAGCGACACAGATACGCAGTATTTT.

CDR3: CASSPSSGEALYEQYF. For the CDR3, the DNA is TGTGCCAGCAGTCCGTCCTCCGGTGAGGCCCTCTACGAGCAGTACTTC. V usage is TRBV27 and J usage is TRBJ2-7; D unclear. This CDR3 is built from 16 residues. The germline gives CDR1 MNHEY, CDR2 SMNVEV (reference sequence). V lost 5 bases to trimming and J lost 3 bases, with 20 bases between them.

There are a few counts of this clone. The CDR3 spells CASRRRGGNTGELFF. The CDR3 region has the DNA TGTGCCAGCAGACGCCGAGGGGGGAACACCGGGGAGCTGTTTTTT. The chain uses TRBV7-8 and TRBJ2-2, with D maybe TRBD1 (6 bases). The germline CDR1 and CDR2 sequences are SGHVS and FQNEAQ. The length of the CDR3 is 15 residues. V dropped 6 bases and J dropped 1 base, with 12 bases sitting between them.

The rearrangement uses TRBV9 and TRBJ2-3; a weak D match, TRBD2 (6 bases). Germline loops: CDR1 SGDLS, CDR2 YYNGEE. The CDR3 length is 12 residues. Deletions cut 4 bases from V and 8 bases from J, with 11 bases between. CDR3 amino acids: CASSSSEGTQYF. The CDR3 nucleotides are TGTGCCAGCAGCAGCTCGGAGGGTACGCAGTATTTT.

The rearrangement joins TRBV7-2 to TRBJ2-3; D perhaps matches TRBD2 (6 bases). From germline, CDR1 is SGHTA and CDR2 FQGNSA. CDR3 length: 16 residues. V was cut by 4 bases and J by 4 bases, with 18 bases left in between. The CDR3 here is CASSSLSGRGADTQYF. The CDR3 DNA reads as TGTGCCAGCAGCTCGCTTTCCGGGAGAGGCGCAGATACGCAGTATTTT.

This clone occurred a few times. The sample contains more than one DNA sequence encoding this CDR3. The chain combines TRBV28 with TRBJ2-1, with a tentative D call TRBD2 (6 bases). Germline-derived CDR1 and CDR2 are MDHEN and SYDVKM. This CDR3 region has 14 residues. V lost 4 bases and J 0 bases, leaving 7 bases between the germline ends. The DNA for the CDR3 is TGTGCCAGCAGTTATAGCGGCTCCTACAATGAGCAGTTCTTC. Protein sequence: CASSYSGSYNEQFF. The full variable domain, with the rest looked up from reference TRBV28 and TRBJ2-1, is DVKVTQSSRYLVKRTGEKVFLECVQDMDHENMFWYRQDPGLGLRLIYFSYDVKMKEKGDIPEGYSVSREKKERFSLILESASTNQTSMYLCASSYSGSYNEQFFGPGTRLTVL.

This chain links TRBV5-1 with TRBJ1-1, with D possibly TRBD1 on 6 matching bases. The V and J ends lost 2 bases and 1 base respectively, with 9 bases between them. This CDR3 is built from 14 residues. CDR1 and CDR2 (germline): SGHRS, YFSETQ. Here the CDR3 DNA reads TGCGCCAGCAGCTTTTACAGGGAGAACACTGAAGCTTTCTTT. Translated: CASSFYRENTEAFF.

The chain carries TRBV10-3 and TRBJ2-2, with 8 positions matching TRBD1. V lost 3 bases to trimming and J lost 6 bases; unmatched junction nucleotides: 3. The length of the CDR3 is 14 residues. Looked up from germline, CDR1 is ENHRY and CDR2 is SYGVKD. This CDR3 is CAISDSDRAGELFF. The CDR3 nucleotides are TGTGCCATCAGTGATTCGGACAGGGCCGGGGAGCTGTTTTTT.

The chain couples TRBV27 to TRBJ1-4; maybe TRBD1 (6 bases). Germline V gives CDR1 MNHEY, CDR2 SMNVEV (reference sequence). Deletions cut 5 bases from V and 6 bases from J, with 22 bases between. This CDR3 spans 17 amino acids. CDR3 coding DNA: TGTGCCAGCAGTCCACTTTCCTCACAGGGAATCTATGAAAAACTGTTTTTT. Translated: CASSPLSSQGIYEKLFF.

The CDR3 nucleotides read TGTGCCGCAGCCGTAGCGGGAGGAGTCTATGAGCAGTTCTTC. Translated: CAAAVAGGVYEQFF. V gene TRBV19 combines with J gene TRBJ2-1; TRBD2 agrees at 10 bases. The CDR3 spans 14 residues. Germline trimming cut 11 bases from V and 8 bases from J; bases unmatched to any gene: 12. The germline V gene has CDR1 LNHDA and CDR2 SQIVND (reference sequence).

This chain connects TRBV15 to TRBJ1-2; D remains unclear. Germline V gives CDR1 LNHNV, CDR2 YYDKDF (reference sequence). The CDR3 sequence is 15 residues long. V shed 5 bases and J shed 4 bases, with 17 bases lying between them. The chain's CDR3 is CATSRTREGAYGYTF. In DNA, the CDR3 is TGTGCCACCAGCCGAACCCGGGAAGGAGCCTATGGCTACACCTTC. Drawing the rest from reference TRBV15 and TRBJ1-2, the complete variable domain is DAMVIQNPRYQVTQFGKPVTLSCSQTLNHNVMYWYQQKSSQAPKLLFHYYDKDFNNEADTPDNFQSRRPNTSFCFLDIRSPGLGDTAMYLCATSRTREGAYGYTFGSGTRLTVV.

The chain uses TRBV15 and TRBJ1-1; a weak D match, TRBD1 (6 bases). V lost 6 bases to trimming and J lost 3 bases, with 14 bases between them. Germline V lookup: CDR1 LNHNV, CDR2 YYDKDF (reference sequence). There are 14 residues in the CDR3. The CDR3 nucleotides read TGTGCCACCAGGGGGGGGGCCATCGACACTGAAGCTTTCTTT. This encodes CATRGGAIDTEAFF. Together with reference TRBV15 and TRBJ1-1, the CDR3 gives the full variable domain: DAMVIQNPRYQVTQFGKPVTLSCSQTLNHNVMYWYQQKSSQAPKLLFHYYDKDFNNEADTPDNFQSRRPNTSFCFLDIRSPGLGDTAMYLCATRGGAIDTEAFFGQGTRLTVV.

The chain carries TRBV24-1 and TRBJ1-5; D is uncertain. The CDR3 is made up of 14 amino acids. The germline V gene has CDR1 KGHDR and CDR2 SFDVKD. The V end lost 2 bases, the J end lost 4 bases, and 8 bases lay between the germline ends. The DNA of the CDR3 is TGTGCCACCAGTGATTCGCAAGCAAATCAGCCCCAGCATTTT. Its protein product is CATSDSQANQPQHF.